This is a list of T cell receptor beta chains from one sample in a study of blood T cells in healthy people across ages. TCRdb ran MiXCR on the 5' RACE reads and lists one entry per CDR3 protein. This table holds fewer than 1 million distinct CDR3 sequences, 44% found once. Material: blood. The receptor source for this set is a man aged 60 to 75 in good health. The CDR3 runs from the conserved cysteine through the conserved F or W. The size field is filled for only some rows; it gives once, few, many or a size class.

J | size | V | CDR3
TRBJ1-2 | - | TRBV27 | CASSLAESNYGYTF
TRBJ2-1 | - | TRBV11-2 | CASSFATYNEQFF
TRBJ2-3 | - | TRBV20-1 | CSGSGGTDTQYF
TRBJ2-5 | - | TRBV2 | CASVRAGLYQETQYF
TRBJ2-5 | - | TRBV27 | CASSFRPGQETQYF
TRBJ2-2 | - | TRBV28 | CASSAGERGGELFF
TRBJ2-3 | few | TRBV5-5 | CASSNSGDHSTDTQYF
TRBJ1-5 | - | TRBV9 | CASSPTGHSNQPQHF
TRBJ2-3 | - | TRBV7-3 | CASSFSGMGTDTQYF
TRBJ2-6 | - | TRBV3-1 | CASSLATGTGANVLTF
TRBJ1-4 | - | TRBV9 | CASSVGPRESSMDEKLFF
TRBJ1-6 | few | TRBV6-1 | CASSDIVGSPLHF
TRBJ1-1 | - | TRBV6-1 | CASSDLGRMNTEAFF
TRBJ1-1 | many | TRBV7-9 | CASSSQGGTEAFF
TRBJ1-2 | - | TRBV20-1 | CSARDLASYGYTF
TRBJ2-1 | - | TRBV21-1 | CASSKMGLAGDRVSYNEQFF
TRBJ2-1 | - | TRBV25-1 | CASSAGQGVFNEQFF
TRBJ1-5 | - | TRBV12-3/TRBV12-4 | CASSLNPGYEPQHF
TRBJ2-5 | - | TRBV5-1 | CASSQDSPLQEAQYF
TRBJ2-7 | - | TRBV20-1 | CSARSQGNLREQYF
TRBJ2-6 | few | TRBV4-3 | CASSHYKSSGANVLTF
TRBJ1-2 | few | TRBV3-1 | CASSGLRDYTF
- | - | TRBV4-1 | CASSQNTMGPQETQYF
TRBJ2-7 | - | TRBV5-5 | CASSGGWDRSSYEQYF
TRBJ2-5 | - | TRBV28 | CASSTQGTGEWKTQYF
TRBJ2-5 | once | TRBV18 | CASSPRVRGEEQYF
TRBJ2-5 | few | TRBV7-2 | CATSGTSGYETQYF
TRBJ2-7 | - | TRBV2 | CASMAGVYEQYF
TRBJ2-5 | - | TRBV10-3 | CAISGENGQGVARTKGTQYF
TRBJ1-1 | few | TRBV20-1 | CTKGRLEAFF
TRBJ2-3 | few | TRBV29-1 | CSVEGETHTDTQYF
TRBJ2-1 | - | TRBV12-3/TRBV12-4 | CASSSSGTHPYNEQFF
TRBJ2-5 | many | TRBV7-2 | CASSSTPGVQETQYF
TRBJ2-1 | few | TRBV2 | CASGGHAYNEQFF
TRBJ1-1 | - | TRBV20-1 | CSARDSANTEAFF
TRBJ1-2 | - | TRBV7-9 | CASSPETGDGYTF
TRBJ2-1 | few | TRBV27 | CASSATGVIFNEQFF
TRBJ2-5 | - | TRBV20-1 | CSASRTSGGRPNQETQYF
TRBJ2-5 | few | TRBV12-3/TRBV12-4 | CASSLMRGVQETQYF
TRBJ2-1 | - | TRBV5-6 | CASSLGASEDNERFF
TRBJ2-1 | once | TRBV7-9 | CASSLTREWANEQFF
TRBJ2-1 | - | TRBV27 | CASSSSTTGGSEQFF
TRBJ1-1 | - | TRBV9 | CASSVVPENTEAFF
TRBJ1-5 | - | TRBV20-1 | CSATLDANQPQHF
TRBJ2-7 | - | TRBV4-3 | CASSQEYRGVTYEQYF
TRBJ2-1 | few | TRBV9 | CASSKRQGGSYNEQFF
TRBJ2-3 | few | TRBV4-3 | CASSQDPLADTQYF
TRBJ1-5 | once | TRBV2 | CASSEGLGAYQPQHF
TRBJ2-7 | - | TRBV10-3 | CAISSGTGDPLYEQYF
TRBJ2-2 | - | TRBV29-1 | CSASYSGELFF
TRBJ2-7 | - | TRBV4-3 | CASSQARQSDYEQYF
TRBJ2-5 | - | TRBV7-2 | CAGSPSPKHNNEQYF
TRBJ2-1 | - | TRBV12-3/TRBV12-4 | CASRFVNEQFF
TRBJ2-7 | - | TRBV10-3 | CAISVPDRLYEQYF
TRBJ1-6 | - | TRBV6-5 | CASKSGRVYSPLHF
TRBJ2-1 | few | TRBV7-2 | CASSLIAGDLSNEQFF